The 24 T cell receptor beta chains given below trace back to one sample, sequenced in a study of blood T cell repertoires in COVID-19. Libraries were prepared by immunoSEQ multiplex PCR; TCRdb keeps only in-frame clonotypes and omits some of them. The top ten clones hold under 9.5% of a sample with approximately 160,000 clones, about 86% of them seen once. The sequenced sample was PBMCs or T cells enriched from blood (not recorded which). All receptors come from a man in his fifties or sixties who had recovered from COVID-19.

The chain recombines TRBV5-1 with TRBJ2-7, with 8 bases that match TRBD2. The CDR3 covers 16 residues. Germline V gene sequence: CDR1 SGHRS, CDR2 YFSETQ. V shed 4 bases and J 0 bases; nucleotides not matched to a gene: 9. CDR3 DNA: TGCGCCAGCAGCCCGCAGCTTAGCGGGGTCTCCTACGAGCAGTACTTC. It is translated as CASSPQLSGVSYEQYF.

V is TRBV5-4 and J is TRBJ2-3; D is possibly TRBD2 (5 bases). CDR3 length: 15 amino acids. Germline-derived CDR1 and CDR2 are SGHNT and YYREEE (reference sequence). The ends were cut back, 3 bases at V and 4 bases at J, with 15 bases in the middle. This CDR3 is CASSSDWVVSDTQYF. For the CDR3, the DNA is TGTGCCAGCAGCTCGGACTGGGTGGTCTCAGATACGCAGTATTTT.

V gene TRBV7-3 combines with J gene TRBJ1-5; D remains ambiguous. V was shortened by 4 bases and J by 0 bases, with 22 bases between the two germline ends. The germline V gene has CDR1 SGHTA and CDR2 FQGTGA. This CDR3 has 19 residues. CDR3 in amino acids: CASSSWFPPDYYSNQPQHF. CDR3 coding DNA: TGTGCCAGCAGCTCCTGGTTCCCGCCGGATTACTATAGCAATCAGCCCCAGCATTTT.

This clone appeared once. The genes are TRBV2 and TRBJ2-7; 9 bases agree with TRBD1. V lost 3 bases, J lost 5 bases, and 5 bases stayed unmatched. CDR1 and CDR2 from the germline V gene are SNHLY and FYNNEI. This CDR3 contains 14 residues. CDR3 in amino acids: CASSEGTGRHEQYF. Here the CDR3 DNA reads TGTGCCAGCAGTGAGGGGACAGGGAGGCACGAGCAGTACTTC.

The chain carries TRBV12-3 or TRBV12-4 and TRBJ1-5; D gene unclear. V was trimmed by 3 bases and J by 7 bases, leaving 10 bases between them. This CDR3 has 13 residues. In DNA, the CDR3 is TGTGCCAGCAGTTTGGAGGGTCAACAGCCCCAGCATTTT. Translation: CASSLEGQQPQHF.

The chain links TRBV27 to TRBJ2-1, with 9 bases aligning to TRBD1. The CDR3 covers 16 residues. Germline loops: CDR1 MNHEY, CDR2 SMNVEV (reference sequence). V lost 4 bases, J lost 2 bases, and 6 bases stayed unmatched. The CDR3 here is CASSSSRTGAYNEQFF. CDR3 bases: TGTGCCAGCAGTTCCTCCCGGACAGGGGCCTACAATGAGCAGTTCTTC.

Ten or more counts support this clone. This chain uses TRBV27 with TRBJ2-7; 10 bases line up with TRBD1. V shed 7 bases, J shed 0 bases, and the junction held 6 bases outside the gene matches. The CDR3 contains 15 residues. Per the germline V gene, CDR1 is MNHEY and CDR2 is SMNVEV (reference sequence). CDR3 coding DNA: TGTGCCAGCAAGGGGGACAGGGGTCGCTCCTACGAGCAGTACTTC. Protein: CASKGDRGRSYEQYF.

The chain recombines TRBV2 with TRBJ2-5, with 9 bases identical to TRBD2. This CDR3 spans 15 amino acids. Losses at the gene ends were 7 bases for V and 6 bases for J; bases not matched to a gene: 12. CDR1 SNHLY and CDR2 FYNNEI come from the germline V gene. For the CDR3, the DNA is TGTGCCAGCAATGCTCGGACTAGCGAGATAAAGACCCAGTACTTC. Its protein is CASNARTSEIKTQYF.

The table lists this clone with a count of one. This sequence joins TRBV9 and TRBJ2-5; 10 nucleotides agree with TRBD1. Germline V gives CDR1 SGDLS, CDR2 YYNGEE. The length of the CDR3 is 15 residues. Trimming took 0 bases from V and 1 from J; bases not matched to a gene: 0. The CDR3 protein is CASSVGQGAQETQYF. The CDR3, as DNA: TGTGCCAGCAGCGTAGGACAGGGGGCCCAAGAGACCCAGTACTTC. The full variable domain, its missing parts supplied by reference TRBV9 and TRBJ2-5, is DSGVTQTPKHLITATGQRVTLRCSPRSGDLSVYWYQQSLDQGLQFLIQYYNGEERAKGNILERFSAQQFPDLHSELNLSSLELGDSALYFCASSVGQGAQETQYFGPGTRLLVL.

This rearrangement joins TRBV30 to TRBJ2-1, with a tentative D call TRBD1 (5 bases). CDR1 GTSNPN and CDR2 SVGIG come from the germline V gene (reference sequence). The CDR3 spans 15 residues. The V end lost 4 bases, the J end lost 5 bases, and 18 bases lay between the germline ends. The CDR3 DNA reads TGTGCCTGGACTCGAATGGGGCGGACAAACAATGAGCAGTTCTTC. This codes for CAWTRMGRTNNEQFF.

V gene TRBV3-1 (or the pseudogene TRBV3-2) combines with J gene TRBJ1-1; 7 nucleotides agree with TRBD1. Trimming took 7 bases from V and 6 from J; bases not matched to a gene: 5. This CDR3 region has 12 residues. Germline V CDR1 and CDR2: LGHDT, YNNKEL (reference sequence). CDR3 DNA: TGTGCCAGCAACAACAGGGGCTCTGAAGCTTTCTTT. This encodes CASNNRGSEAFF.

The chain combines TRBV12-3 or TRBV12-4 with TRBJ1-5; tentative D call: TRBD1 (6 bases). Trimming stripped 3 bases from V and 7 bases from J, with 10 bases between. The CDR3 covers 13 residues. CDR3 in DNA: TGTGCCAGCAGTTTCCAACAGGGCCAGCCCCAGCATTTT. Translation: CASSFQQGQPQHF.

V gene TRBV5-6 combines with J gene TRBJ1-2, with 9 positions matching TRBD1. V lost 3 bases to trimming and J lost 9 bases; unmatched junction nucleotides: 9. Germline V gene sequence: CDR1 SGHDT, CDR2 YYEEEE. This CDR3 comprises 14 residues. In DNA form, the CDR3 reads TGTGCCAGCAGCTCGAGGGGACAGGGTTATCGCTACACCTTC. Its protein is CASSSRGQGYRYTF.

The chain employs TRBV5-1 and TRBJ2-3, with 12 positions matching TRBD2. The CDR3 has 14 amino acids. After removal of 4 bases from V and 5 bases from J, the junction contained 2 bases not matched to a gene. Looked up from germline, CDR1 is SGHRS and CDR2 is YFSETQ. The CDR3 region has the DNA TGCGCCAGCAGCACGACTAGCGGGGGAGATACGCAGTATTTT. The encoded protein is CASSTTSGGDTQYF.

This sequence joins TRBV6-5 and TRBJ1-1, with unresolved D. CDR1 and CDR2 from the germline V gene are MNHEY and SVGAGI. Trimming stripped 0 bases from V and 5 bases from J, with 13 bases between. CDR3 length: 15 residues. In DNA, the CDR3 is TGTGCCAGCAGTTACTCAGGGATAGGAGGGACTGAAGCTTTCTTT. It is translated as CASSYSGIGGTEAFF.

J is TRBJ1-4 and V is TRBV21-1. TRBV21-1 is noted as a pseudogene. The CDR3 is 16 residues long. The CDR3 DNA follows: TGTGCCAGCAGTTGGGGGGACCTCGCAACTAATGAAAAACTGTTTTTT. It codes for CASSWGDLATNEKLFF.

V usage is TRBV6-4 and J usage is TRBJ2-3; TRBD1 matches 10 bases. The germline V gene encodes CDR1 MRHNA and CDR2 SNTAGT. The CDR3 has 14 residues. The J segment lost 4 bases and the V segment lost 2 bases, leaving 0 bases of the junction unmatched. The CDR3 loop reads CASSDGQGADTQYF. CDR3 in DNA: TGTGCCAGCAGTGACGGACAGGGGGCAGATACGCAGTATTTT.

On this clone: The germline gene is not matched at one end of the junction; a read error may be the cause. The chain couples TRBV30 to TRBJ1-2; no clear D gene. Germline V gene data show CDR1 as GTSNPN and CDR2 as SVGIG (reference sequence). The CDR3 totals 14 residues. In DNA form, the CDR3 reads TGTGCCTGGAGTTTGAGGTTTTCAAGCTATAGCTACACCTTC. This codes for CAWSLRFSSYSYTF.

V is TRBV18 and J is TRBJ2-1; tentative D call: TRBD2 (7 bases). Germline V gene lookup returns CDR1 KGHSH and CDR2 LQKENI. The CDR3 extends over 15 amino acids. V dropped 0 bases and J dropped 5 bases, with 11 bases sitting between them. CDR3 region: CASSPPPGGNNEQFF. As DNA, the CDR3 is TGTGCCAGCTCACCACCCCCGGGGGGCAACAATGAGCAGTTCTTC.

The rearrangement links TRBV30 to TRBJ1-1; 12 bases line up with TRBD1. V lost 3 bases, J lost 1 base, and 3 bases stayed unmatched. Per the germline V gene, CDR1 is GTSNPN and CDR2 is SVGIG (reference sequence). The length of the CDR3 is 15 residues. In nucleotides, the CDR3 is TGTGCCTGGAGGAGGGACAGGGGGCAGAACACTGAAGCTTTCTTT. It is translated as CAWRRDRGQNTEAFF.

The rearrangement joins TRBV6-2 or TRBV6-3 to TRBJ1-3, with a possible D match to TRBD1 (6 bases). Germline V gene data show CDR1 as MNHEY and CDR2 as SVGEGT. V was pared by 5 bases and J by 4 bases, with 9 bases between. The CDR3 is 13 residues long. CDR3 in DNA: TGTGCCAGCAGTATCAGGGGAGGAAACACCATATATTTT. Protein: CASSIRGGNTIYF.

The chain carries TRBV11-2 and TRBJ1-4, with D perhaps TRBD1 (5 bases). V dropped 5 bases and J dropped 5 bases, with 9 bases sitting between them. This CDR3 has 13 amino acids. Germline CDR1 reads SGHAT; CDR2 reads FQNNGV. CDR3: CASSGGENEKLFF. The CDR3 DNA is TGTGCCAGCAGCGGGGGGGAGAATGAAAAACTGTTTTTT.

This clone occurred a few times. This chain connects TRBV4-3 to TRBJ2-3; TRBD2 matches at 10 bases. Trimming removed 4 bases from V and 1 base from J; junction bases left unmatched: 5. CDR1 LGHNA and CDR2 YSLEER come from the germline V gene. This CDR3 contains 16 residues. The CDR3, as DNA: TGCGCCAGCAGCCCCCAGCGGGGGGGAGGCACAGATACGCAGTATTTT. Protein sequence: CASSPQRGGGTDTQYF.

The chain links TRBV6-2 or TRBV6-3 to TRBJ2-4, with 8 bases fitting TRBD1. Germline CDR1 is MNHEY and CDR2 is SVGEGT. The CDR3 has 16 amino acids. V lost 5 bases to trimming and J lost 0 bases; unmatched junction nucleotides: 6. The CDR3 is CASSRTGFGAKNIQYF. The CDR3 nucleotides read TGTGCCAGCAGTCGGACAGGGTTTGGAGCCAAAAACATTCAGTACTTC.